This TCR beta chain is from a study of blood T cell repertoires in COVID-19. Overall study context: Sample material is recorded as cDNA or gDNA derived from T cells, B-cell-depleted T cells, or PBMCs.

Patients of the Seattle cohort, enrolled during active infection, were followed longitudinally. The CDR3 is 13 amino acids. The V end was cut by 3 bases, the J end by 7 bases, with 12 bases between. As processed by the authors: The assay estimated nucleated cells by amplifying reference gene primers. The method was immunoSEQ multiplex PCR; TCRdb's version includes in-frame clones alone and lacks a portion of them. The DNA was the basis for D and trimming; V, J and clone size are from that table. The sample carries about 320,000 clones, around nine tenths recorded once. V is TRBV12-3 or TRBV12-4 and J is TRBJ2-5, with D perhaps matching TRBD2 (5 bases). The origin of this receptor is a woman in her twenties or thirties with COVID-19, enrolled during active disease. Sequenced: peripheral blood. The CDR3 spells CASSFQVEGTQYF. The CDR3 nucleotides are TGTGCCAGCAGTTTTCAGGTTGAGGGGACCCAGTACTTC.